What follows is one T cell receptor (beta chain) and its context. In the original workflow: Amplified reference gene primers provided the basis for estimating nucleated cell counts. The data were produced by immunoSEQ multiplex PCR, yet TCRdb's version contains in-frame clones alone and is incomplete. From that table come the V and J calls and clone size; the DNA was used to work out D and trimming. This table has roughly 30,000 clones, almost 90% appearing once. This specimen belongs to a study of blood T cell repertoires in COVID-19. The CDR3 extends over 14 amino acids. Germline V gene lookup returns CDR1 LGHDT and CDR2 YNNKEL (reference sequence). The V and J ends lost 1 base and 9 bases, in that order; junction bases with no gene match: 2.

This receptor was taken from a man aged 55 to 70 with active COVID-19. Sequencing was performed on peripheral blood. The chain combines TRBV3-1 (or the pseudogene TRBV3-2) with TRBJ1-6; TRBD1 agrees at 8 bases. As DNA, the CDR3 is TGTGCCAGCAGCCAAGGGACAGGGTCTTCACCCCTCCACTTT. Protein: CASSQGTGSSPLHF.